Listed below are T cell receptor beta chains from one sample, sequenced in a study of response to subunit inactivated influenza vaccine. TCRdb recomputed calls from the RT-PCR reads with MiXCR, one row per CDR3 protein. The data show 600,000 to 850,000 distinct CDR3 sequences, about 15% seen once. The input for sequencing was PBMCs from blood, taken 14 to 15 days before vaccination. These receptors were taken from a man between 50 and 59 years old who received an inactivated influenza vaccine. CDR3s include the opening cysteine and the closing phenylalanine or tryptophan. The order of the fields is J gene, V gene, clone size, D gene, CDR3 protein, CDR3 DNA. A D gene is named only where the DNA matches it firmly. Clone size appears in some rows only: once, few, many, or a class for an expanded clone.

>TRBJ2-7|TRBV6-2/TRBV6-3|.|.
CASSPSDRATYEQYF
TGTGCCAGCAGCCCTAGCGACAGGGCGACCTACGAGCAGTACTTC
>TRBJ2-1|TRBV12-3/TRBV12-4|many|.
CASSLVAGSSYNEQFF
TGTGCCAGCAGTTTAGTGGCGGGGAGCTCCTACAATGAGCAGTTCTTC
>TRBJ2-7|TRBV20-1|few|TRBD2
CSARGRGGTYEQYF
TGCAGTGCTAGAGGTCGGGGGGGAACCTACGAGCAGTACTTC
>TRBJ1-6|TRBV12-3/TRBV12-4|few|.
CASSPGGGPHHF
TGTGCCAGCAGTCCGGGGGGGGGACCGCACCACTTT
>TRBJ2-7|TRBV4-3|few|TRBD1
CASSQAQGVYEQYF
TGCGCCAGCAGCCAAGCTCAGGGGGTGTACGAGCAGTACTTC
>TRBJ2-1|TRBV2|.|.
CASRERETIHHEQFF
TGTGCCAGCAGGGAGCGCGAGACTATCCATCATGAGCAGTTCTTC
>TRBJ2-3|TRBV7-6|.|.
CASSFDSSSTDTQYF
TGTGCCAGCAGCTTTGACAGCTCTAGCACAGATACGCAGTATTTT
>TRBJ2-7|TRBV6-1|.|.
CASSVTREYLSYEQYF
TGTGCCAGCAGCGTGACCAGGGAGTATCTCTCCTACGAGCAGTACTTC
>TRBJ2-1|TRBV3-1|.|TRBD2
CASSQVGGRARSEQFF
TGTGCCAGCAGCCAAGTCGGCGGGAGGGCCCGGAGTGAGCAGTTCTTC
>TRBJ2-7|TRBV28|many|TRBD2
CASSLPLGTSGRYEQYF
TGTGCCAGCAGTTTACCCCTGGGGACTAGCGGGAGATACGAGCAGTACTTC
>TRBJ1-1|TRBV10-3|.|TRBD1
CAISSRGGNTEAFF
TGTGCCATCAGTAGCAGGGGGGGGAACACTGAAGCTTTCTTT
>TRBJ2-5|TRBV29-1|.|TRBD1
CSGRTGTGFQETQYF
TGCAGCGGCCGTACCGGGACAGGGTTTCAAGAGACCCAGTACTTC
>TRBJ2-7|TRBV29-1|.|TRBD2
CSVGSERGVDEQYF
TGCAGCGTTGGGAGCGAGCGGGGAGTGGACGAGCAGTACTTC
>TRBJ2-1|TRBV4-2|once|TRBD2
CASSLRLASQPGRQFF
TGTGCCAGCAGCCTGCGACTAGCATCTCAACCTGGACGGCAGTTCTTC
>TRBJ1-5|TRBV20-1|few|.
CSVKQGNQPQHF
TGCAGTGTTAAACAGGGTAATCAGCCCCAGCATTTT
>TRBJ2-7|TRBV25-1|few|TRBD1
CASRKGANHEQYF
TGTGCCAGCCGAAAGGGGGCAAACCACGAGCAGTACTTC
>TRBJ1-5|TRBV19|few|.
CASSIGTNQPQHF
TGTGCCAGTAGTATAGGGACCAATCAGCCCCAGCATTTT
>TRBJ2-5|TRBV11-1|few|.
CASSLLLSRDNERGETQYF
TGTGCCAGCAGCTTACTACTGTCTCGGGACAACGAGAGAGGAGAGACCCAGTACTTC
>TRBJ2-7|TRBV5-1|.|.
CASSLTGYKDEQYF
TGCGCCAGCAGCTTGACAGGGTACAAGGACGAGCAGTACTTC
>TRBJ2-7|TRBV28|.|.
CASSSLQKVLYEQYF
TGTGCCAGCAGTTCACTCCAGAAAGTCCTCTACGAGCAGTACTTC